Shown below are 5 T cell receptor beta chains from a single sample sequenced in a study of blood T cell repertoires in COVID-19 (dated by TCRdb to 2018 to 2020). The library relied on the immunoSEQ multiplex PCR assay. The table was pulled from immuneACCESS by TCRdb, which kept in-frame rearrangements only. Such tables lose some clones; where checked, under half of the loss comes from unresolved V genes, and the rest has no known cause. In this sample the table shows fewer than 150,000 clones, about 80% of which occur a single time. The ten largest clonotypes hold 3% to 4.5% of the sample. Sequencing was performed on PBMCs or T cells enriched from blood (not recorded which). The receptors derive from a middle-aged man in a cohort exposed to, infected with or recovered from COVID-19 (not recorded which).

This clone showed up just a few times. The chain joins TRBV27 to TRBJ1-1; maybe TRBD1 (6 bases). Germline V gives CDR1 MNHEY, CDR2 SMNVEV (reference sequence). V lost 6 bases, J lost 6 bases, and 17 bases lay in between. This CDR3 region has 14 residues. The CDR3 sequence is CASSLGGATAEAFF. The CDR3 coding sequence is TGTGCCAGCAGCCTTGGGGGGGCCACCGCTGAAGCTTTCTTT.

In regard to this clone: Different DNA sequences within this sample yield the same CDR3. The chain carries TRBV11-3 and TRBJ2-2, with 7 bases lining up with TRBD2. V was pared by 3 bases and J by 4 bases, with 5 bases of the junction left unmatched. Germline-derived CDR1 and CDR2 are SGHNT and YENEEA. The length of the CDR3 is 15 residues. CDR3 in amino acids: CASSLGGRGTGELFF. The CDR3 nucleotides are TGTGCCAGCAGCTTGGGAGGGAGAGGCACCGGGGAGCTGTTTTTT.

CDR3 in DNA: TGCGCCAGCAGCTTGGCTGCCGGGGATGGGGCCAACGTCCTGACTTTC. Protein product: CASSLAAGDGANVLTF. This chain connects TRBV5-1 to TRBJ2-6; D may be TRBD2 (5 bases). CDR1 is SGHRS, CDR2 YFSETQ, per germline. V was shortened by 0 bases and J by 3 bases, with 10 bases between the two germline ends. This CDR3 has 16 amino acids.

The chain uses TRBV18 and TRBJ2-5; D remains unclear. Germline-derived CDR1 and CDR2 are KGHSH and LQKENI. This CDR3 comprises 13 residues. V lost 5 bases, J lost 5 bases, and 12 bases lay in between. The CDR3 reads CASSAGPRETQYF. The DNA of the CDR3 is TGTGCCAGCTCAGCTGGGCCCAGGGAGACCCAGTACTTC.

This clone is a singleton in its sample. The chain carries TRBV19 and TRBJ2-2, with D hard to call. V was clipped by 3 bases and J by 5 bases, with 7 bases between them. The CDR3 has 13 amino acids. Germline-derived CDR1 and CDR2 are LNHDA and SQIVND (reference sequence). CDR3: CASSIARTGELFF. The CDR3 bases are TGTGCCAGTAGTATCGCTAGGACCGGGGAGCTGTTTTTT. Supplemented by reference TRBV19 and TRBJ2-2, the full variable domain reads DGGITQSPKYLFRKEGQNVTLSCEQNLNHDAMYWYRQDPGQGLRLIYYSQIVNDFQKGDIAEGYSVSREKKESFPLTVTSAQKNPTAFYLCASSIARTGELFFGEGSRLTVL.